This section outlines one T cell receptor beta chain sequence together with its context. The antigen is undetermined. The entry originates in a study of cytomegalovirus exposure and HLA in healthy donors. Notes on the study in general: Researchers reportedly found TCR beta sequences accurately predicted most subjects' HLA-A and HLA-B alleles.

Trimming removed 9 bases from V and 6 bases from J, with 8 bases in between. Germline loops: CDR1 LNHDA, CDR2 SQIVND (reference sequence). The CDR3 has 11 amino acids. With 60 Vbeta and 13 Jbeta primers, the PCR was carried out. Produced via immunoSEQ multiplex PCR; TCRdb's table is partial and in-frame only. This table holds fewer than 200,000 clones, about 80% found once. This chain joins TRBV19 and TRBJ2-2, with D unclear. The sequence was obtained from a woman under 40 in good health and CMV-seronegative. The specimen sequenced was PBMCs. CDR3 sequence: CASRIAGELFF. CDR3 in DNA: TGTGCCAGCAGAATCGCCGGGGAGCTGTTTTTT.